This TCR beta chain was profiled in a study of control samples from healthy donors and cancer patients. The CDR3 is 12 residues long. J gave up 9 bases and V 0 bases, and 1 base lay outside the gene matches. Germline CDR1 reads LNHNV; CDR2 reads YYDKDF (reference sequence). Clones were sequenced by immunoSEQ multiplex PCR, and TCRdb holds only the in-frame ones, with some missing. The data show more than 120,000 clones, more than 90% seen once. The chain links TRBV15 to TRBJ1-1; 7 positions match TRBD1. This clonotype originated in a man younger than 40 in good health. The sequenced sample consisted of blood. The chain's CDR3 is CATSRETGQAFF. The CDR3 DNA reads TGTGCCACCAGCAGAGAGACAGGGCAAGCTTTCTTT.